This TCR beta chain was identified during a study of OX40 agonist ivuxolimab in advanced cancers. On the study more broadly: Patients took ivuxolimab, an agonistic anti-OX40 (CD134) antibody. Study-wide findings and caveats: In the 0.1 to 3.0 mg/kg range, CD4+ and CD8+ blood T cells had expanded clonally by week 6. Those patients achieving a partial response at 0.1-3.0 mg/kg showed among the lowest clonal expansion. The average count of expanded clones was higher among CD8+ T cells than among CD4+.

V gave up 5 bases and J gave up 4 bases, with 16 bases separating them. Germline values: CDR1 MNHEY, CDR2 SMNVEV (reference sequence). The CDR3 is made up of 15 amino acids. The protocol was immunoSEQ multiplex PCR, while the TCRdb copy is restricted to in-frame clones and leaves out a portion. Of fewer than 110,000 clones detected, approximately 89% appear once; the ten largest clones hold approximately 1.1%. As to this clone: Antigen: not known.

Material: CD4+ or CD8+ T cells sorted from blood, obtained in a trial of the OX40 agonist ivuxolimab. This chain connects TRBV27 to TRBJ2-3; D may be TRBD1 or TRBD2 (6 bases each). The sequence came from an adult with an advanced solid tumor such as melanoma, head and neck, liver or kidney cancer. The CDR3 sequence: CASSPPGARADTQYF. CDR3 DNA sequence: TGTGCCAGCAGTCCCCCGGGGGCAAGGGCAGATACGCAGTATTTT.